The 18 T cell receptor beta chains presented below share a single source sample, sequenced in a study of blood T cell repertoires in COVID-19. Produced via immunoSEQ multiplex PCR; TCRdb's table is partial and in-frame only. The table lists 35,000 to 55,000 clones, about nine tenths of them singletons, with under 20% in the top ten. Sequenced material: peripheral blood. These receptors came from a man between 70 and 80 years old with active COVID-19.

This chain connects TRBV7-2 to TRBJ2-2; TRBD1 might be the D (5 bases). The germline CDR1 and CDR2 sequences are SGHTA and FQGNSA. This CDR3 has 15 amino acids. The V end was cut by 4 bases, the J end by 0 bases, with 9 bases between. As DNA, the CDR3 is TGTGCCAGCAGCTCCCCCAGGGCGAACACCGGGGAGCTGTTTTTT. Protein product: CASSSPRANTGELFF.

The chain combines TRBV24-1 with TRBJ2-7; 7 bases align to TRBD1. The CDR3 is made up of 14 amino acids. Germline trimming cut 4 bases from V and 0 bases from J; bases unmatched to any gene: 2. The germline V gene has CDR1 KGHDR and CDR2 SFDVKD. The CDR3 nucleotides are TGTGCCACCAGTGACAGGGACAGCTCCTACGAGCAGTACTTC. It encodes CATSDRDSSYEQYF.

The chain links TRBV5-4 to TRBJ1-5; TRBD1 matches 9 bases. The CDR3 is 14 amino acids. Looked up from germline, CDR1 is SGHNT and CDR2 is YYREEE (reference sequence). The ends lost 2 bases at V and 7 bases at J; junction bases unmatched: 4. The CDR3 protein is CASSLQGAGQPQHF. CDR3 nucleotides: TGTGCCAGCAGCTTACAGGGGGCAGGGCAGCCCCAGCATTTT.

The rearrangement joins TRBV7-9 to TRBJ2-3; 14 nucleotides agree with TRBD2. The CDR3 spans 16 residues. V lost 3 bases to trimming and J lost 6 bases; unmatched junction nucleotides: 5. Per germline, CDR1 SEHNR and CDR2 FQNEAQ (reference sequence). The CDR3 DNA is TGTGCCAGCAGCTTGGGACTAGCGGGAGTTGCGGATACGCAGTATTTT. Encoded protein: CASSLGLAGVADTQYF. Together with reference TRBV7-9 and TRBJ2-3, the CDR3 gives the full variable domain: DTGVSQNPRHKITKRGQNVTFRCDPISEHNRLYWYRQTLGQGPEFLTYFQNEAQLEKSRLLSDRFSAERPKGSFSTLEIQRTEQGDSAMYLCASSLGLAGVADTQYFGPGTRLTVL.

This clone was recorded only once. The rearrangement links TRBV3-1 (or the pseudogene TRBV3-2) to TRBJ1-6; D possibly corresponds to TRBD1 (5 bases). The V gene lost 0 bases and the J gene lost 10 bases, with 13 bases spanning the gap. Germline CDR1 and CDR2: LGHDT and YNNKEL (reference sequence). CDR3 length: 15 residues. The CDR3 loop is CASSQDSGFLSPLHF. CDR3 nucleotide sequence: TGTGCCAGCAGCCAAGACTCAGGGTTCTTGTCACCCCTCCACTTT.

The chain uses TRBV5-4 and TRBJ1-4; D possibly corresponds to TRBD1 (5 bases). Trimming left V 4 bases short and J 10 bases short, with 20 bases between. From germline, CDR1 is SGHNT and CDR2 YYREEE (reference sequence). CDR3 length equals 15 residues. The CDR3 protein is CASSPGGISKGKLFF. The CDR3 DNA reads TGTGCCAGCAGCCCGGGGGGGATCTCGAAAGGAAAACTGTTTTTT.

V is TRBV15 and J is TRBJ2-2; D is unclear. Germline CDR1 is LNHNV and CDR2 is YYDKDF (reference sequence). Trimming left V 0 bases short and J 3 bases short, with 5 bases between. The CDR3 sequence is 14 residues long. In DNA form, the CDR3 reads TGTGCCACCAGCAGAGATCCCTACACCGGGGAGCTGTTTTTT. Translating gives CATSRDPYTGELFF.

The gene calls are TRBV7-9 and TRBJ2-1, with TRBD2 matching 7 bases. Trimming took 5 bases from V and 10 from J; bases not matched to a gene: 11. CDR1 SEHNR and CDR2 FQNEAQ come from the germline V gene (reference sequence). The CDR3 contains 14 residues. The DNA for the CDR3 is TGTGCCAGCAGCCCCGAGTATACACTAGCGGAGCAGTTCTTC. It encodes CASSPEYTLAEQFF.

J is TRBJ2-5 and V is TRBV14; weak D call: TRBD2 (6 bases). Trimming left V 2 bases short and J 2 bases short, with 12 bases between. The CDR3 has 15 amino acids. Germline loops: CDR1 SGHDN, CDR2 FVKESK. The CDR3 protein is CASSQLRGNQETQYF. Here the CDR3 DNA reads TGTGCCAGCAGCCAACTACGGGGGAATCAAGAGACCCAGTACTTC. Full variable domain (rest looked up from reference TRBV14 and TRBJ2-5): EAGVTQFPSHSVIEKGQTVTLRCDPISGHDNLYWYRRVMGKEIKFLLHFVKESKQDESGMPNNRFLAERTGGTYSTLKVQPAELEDSGVYFCASSQLRGNQETQYFGPGTRLLVL.

The chain is built from TRBV3-1 (or the pseudogene TRBV3-2) and TRBJ2-3, with 14 bases fitting TRBD2. V was pared by 4 bases and J by 2 bases, with 5 bases of the junction left unmatched. The V gene's germline CDR1 is LGHDT and CDR2 YNNKEL (reference sequence). This CDR3 has 17 amino acids. In DNA form, the CDR3 reads TGTGCCAGCAGCCGAAGACTAGCGGGGGGGCCCACAGATACGCAGTATTTT. Protein product: CASSRRLAGGPTDTQYF.

The rearrangement links TRBV4-3 to TRBJ2-7; 7 bases match TRBD1. The CDR3 length is 17 residues. CDR1 LGHNA and CDR2 YSLEER come from the germline V gene. Unmatched junction bases numbered 15, after V lost 4 bases and J lost 3 bases. The DNA of the CDR3 is TGCGCCAGCAGCCCGGGTCCGTGGGGGACAGAGAGCTACGAGCAGTACTTC. It translates to CASSPGPWGTESYEQYF.

This rearrangement joins TRBV5-6 to TRBJ2-7; D call uncertain. The CDR3 consists of 13 residues. The V and J ends lost 5 bases and 1 base respectively, with 10 bases between them. In germline, CDR1 is SGHDT, CDR2 YYEEEE. The CDR3 reads CASRLWQSYEQYF. The CDR3 coding sequence is TGTGCCAGCAGGTTATGGCAGTCCTACGAGCAGTACTTC.

The chain recombines TRBV7-2 with TRBJ2-7; 8 bases are shared with TRBD1. CDR1 SGHTA and CDR2 FQGNSA come from the germline V gene. Unmatched junction bases numbered 1, after V lost 5 bases and J lost 4 bases. The CDR3 loop spans 12 amino acids. CDR3 sequence reads: CASSRQGYEQYF. CDR3 nucleotide sequence: TGTGCCAGCAGCCGACAGGGGTACGAGCAGTACTTC.

V and J are TRBV18 and TRBJ2-1, with D possibly being TRBD2 (6 bases). Trimming removed 3 bases at V and 5 bases at J, with 17 bases between. The CDR3 totals 16 residues. Germline CDR1 is KGHSH and CDR2 is LQKENI. This chain's CDR3 is CASSPLARSSNNEQFF. CDR3 nucleotides: TGTGCCAGCTCACCTCTAGCGCGAAGTTCAAACAATGAGCAGTTCTTC.

This clone appeared a single time. The V gene is TRBV28, the J gene TRBJ1-4; the D gene is possibly TRBD1 (5 bases). The CDR3 covers 15 residues. The germline gives CDR1 MDHEN, CDR2 SYDVKM. Between the trimmed V and J ends, which lost 6 bases and 5 bases, there was a span of 16 bases. The CDR3 DNA reads as TGTGCCAGCAGACCCGGTGGGTCAGGGAATGAAAAACTGTTTTTT. Translated: CASRPGGSGNEKLFF.

The V and J genes are TRBV4-1 and TRBJ1-2; 7 bases are shared with TRBD1. V was clipped by 0 bases and J by 1 base; unmatched bases: 8. Germline lookup yields CDR1 MGHRA and CDR2 YSYEKL. The CDR3 is made up of 17 amino acids. DNA of the CDR3: TGCGCCAGCAGCCAAGATTGGACAGGCTCTTTTAACTATGGCTACACCTTC. Its protein is CASSQDWTGSFNYGYTF.

The chain uses TRBV5-5 and TRBJ2-7, with TRBD2 matching over 14 bases. The V segment lost 4 bases and the J segment 0 bases; nucleotides outside the gene matches: 6. CDR3 length: 17 amino acids. Germline CDR1 and CDR2: SGHKS and YYEKEE (reference sequence). The CDR3 region has the DNA TGTGCCAGCAGCGCCGGGACTAGCGGGGGCTTCTCCTACGAGCAGTACTTC. This codes for CASSAGTSGGFSYEQYF.

The chain carries TRBV7-3 and TRBJ2-3, with 12 bases that match TRBD2. The germline gives CDR1 SGHTA, CDR2 FQGTGA. The CDR3 has 15 amino acids. The junction had 6 bases not matched to a gene; V was cut back by 6 bases and J by 5 bases. The DNA of the CDR3 is TGTGCCAGCAGTCCCCTAGCGGGAGGGCAAGATACGCAGTATTTT. Protein sequence: CASSPLAGGQDTQYF.